This TCR beta chain is from a study of molecular identifiers for immune sequencing clone quantification. In preparing bulk TCR libraries, previously described methods and listed TCR primers were used. Using its own MiXCR run on the PCR reads, TCRdb lists one record per CDR3 protein. The sample lists over 85,000 distinct CDR3 sequences, around 27% occurring once. CDR3 size: 17 residues. The germline V gene has CDR1 DFQATT and CDR2 SNEGSKA (reference sequence). V shed 1 base, J shed 0 bases, and the junction held 5 bases outside the gene matches. This clonotype was picked up a small number of times. With a much larger clone just one base away, this may be a read error.

Input material: naive CD8+ T cells from blood, with Jurkat cell RNA spiked in. Subset of the sample: FACS-sorted CD8+CD4-CCR7+CD45RA+ naive T cells. This TCR came from a human donor in good health. Some libraries in this study had Jurkat cell RNA spiked in. This sequence joins TRBV20-1 and TRBJ2-3; 12 positions match TRBD2. The CDR3 loop reads CSARGAGTSGSTDTQYF. In nucleotides, the CDR3 is TGCAGTGCTAGAGGCGCCGGGACTAGCGGGAGCACAGATACGCAGTATTTT.